The rows below give T cell receptor beta chains drawn from one sample of a study of T cell responses to AZD1222 COVID-19 vaccine. This table comes from immunoSEQ multiplex PCR, and its TCRdb copy is limited to in-frame clones, with some not included. Of around 75,000 clones listed, 88% were seen once; the top ten hold 9% to 10%. Sequenced here: peripheral blood, sampled 28 days after the second dose of the MenACWY control vaccine. These receptors came from an adult who received the MenACWY meningococcal vaccine as a control. CDR3s leave out the opening cysteine and the closing phenylalanine or tryptophan.

V,J,CDR3
TRBV5-1,TRBJ1-5,ASSDGTPGGGQPQH
TRBV11-2,TRBJ1-5,ASSLRSDQPQH
TRBV7-7,TRBJ2-1,ASSLFPSRFTEQF
TRBV19,TRBJ1-1,ASSVGQDEAF
TRBV7-2,TRBJ1-1,ASSLEPPGTEAF
TRBV14,TRBJ1-5,ASSQGGDQPQH
TRBV4-3,TRBJ2-3,ASSLFASAGGGDEDTQY
TRBV9,TRBJ1-5,ASSLGGGRNQPQH
TRBV5-4,TRBJ2-2,ASSLGMGSGELF
TRBV2,TRBJ1-4,ASSGQGGNEKLF
TRBV24-1,TRBJ2-7,ATSDPGQGDEQY
TRBV19,TRBJ1-3,ASSIGNTIY
TRBV19,TRBJ1-5,ASTTYQGNQPQH
TRBV5-4,TRBJ1-4,ASSPNDRRDEKLF
TRBV6-4,TRBJ1-1,ASSDGTGASTEAF
TRBV5-1,TRBJ2-2,ASSGQGGTNTGELF
TRBV19,TRBJ1-1,ASSTRDRAYEAF
TRBV28,TRBJ1-5,ASSRGSPGAQH
TRBV30,TRBJ2-1,AWSVLGTGNNEQF
TRBV21-1,TRBJ1-1,ASSKPRRAEAF
TRBV7-2,TRBJ2-3,ASSLARGSSDTQY
TRBV7-9,TRBJ1-2,ASSLAGDHGYT
TRBV5-4,TRBJ1-4,ASSLKGATNEKLF
TRBV27,TRBJ1-1,ASSFLGGAATGFLMNTEAF
TRBV5-1,TRBJ1-1,ASASGTVNTEAF
TRBV20-1,TRBJ1-5,SASGARGIGVGNQPQH
TRBV30,TRBJ1-1,ASSRSRGSNTEAF
TRBV6-2/TRBV6-3,TRBJ2-1,ASRYEGLATEQF
TRBV20-1,TRBJ1-2,SALRGLGYT
TRBV5-1,TRBJ1-1,ASSLISGLNTEAF
TRBV2,TRBJ2-7,ASTPGGPYEQY
TRBV5-1,TRBJ1-2,ASSPGGGALNYGYT
TRBV6-1,TRBJ1-5,ASREGGVNQPQH
TRBV12-3/TRBV12-4,TRBJ1-2,ASRIDGPYGYT
TRBV14,TRBJ1-5,ASSGNNQPQH
TRBV7-9,TRBJ2-3,ASSLVVGTDTQY
TRBV30,TRBJ1-2,AWSVGTRRINYGYT
TRBV3-1/TRBV3-2,TRBJ2-5,ASSSLLAGVKETQY
TRBV19,TRBJ1-1,ASSLGQGNTEAF
TRBV5-4,TRBJ2-5,ASSGGQGAAVKTQY
TRBV5-6,TRBJ1-2,ASSRGDRLENYGYT
TRBV7-2,TRBJ2-3,ASSSNLAGTDTQY
TRBV28,TRBJ2-1,ASSAASGGLNEQF
TRBV6-5,TRBJ1-2,ASSYDSTNYGYT
TRBV6-1,TRBJ2-7,ASSEIGTGVYEQY
TRBV19,TRBJ1-5,ASSIRGGTGDISNQPQH
TRBV19,TRBJ1-1,ASSIEGAGRGSGTEAF
TRBV19,TRBJ1-1,ASSFLRGQNTEAF
TRBV19,TRBJ2-1,ASRASGATYNEQF
TRBV20-1,TRBJ1-6,SASESFTSPLH
TRBV4-3,TRBJ1-2,ASSQEWKGPYGYT
TRBV19,TRBJ2-5,ASSSNPGPAGTQY
TRBV6-5,TRBJ2-7,ASSYGQGRKQY
TRBV29-1,TRBJ2-3,SVEGGQGSTDTQY
TRBV6-5,TRBJ1-4,ASRDNPTNEKLF
TRBV6-4,TRBJ2-1,ASSLYGLAGGNEQF
TRBV12-3/TRBV12-4,TRBJ1-3,ASSGTLGNTIY
TRBV12-5,TRBJ2-5,ASGLGDLQETQY
TRBV6-5,TRBJ2-3,ASAYETDTQY
TRBV7-6,TRBJ1-1,ASSRQSNTEAF